Each of the 32 T cell receptor beta chains below was sequenced from the same sample in a study of blood T cell repertoires in COVID-19. Sequencing was performed with immunoSEQ multiplex PCR; in TCRdb, only in-frame clones are kept and a portion is missing. The sample holds fewer than 200,000 clones, more than 80% seen once. Source material: peripheral blood. These receptors came from an elderly woman with COVID-19, enrolled during active disease.

The chain uses TRBV9 and TRBJ2-5; weak D call: TRBD1 (5 bases). The V gene's germline CDR1 is SGDLS and CDR2 YYNGEE. V was trimmed by 4 bases and J by 9 bases, leaving 13 bases between them. There are 12 residues in the CDR3. CDR3 region: CASSPAREPQYF. CDR3 DNA sequence: TGTGCCAGCAGCCCAGCCAGGGAACCCCAGTACTTC.

The J gene is TRBJ2-7, the V gene TRBV28; no clear D. Germline CDR1 is MDHEN and CDR2 is SYDVKM. There are 13 residues in the CDR3. V lost 6 bases and J lost 1, with 10 bases in between. CDR3 sequence reads: CASRRLESYEQYF. The CDR3 bases are TGTGCCAGCAGGAGGCTAGAGTCCTACGAGCAGTACTTC.

V is TRBV5-6 and J is TRBJ2-7, with a tentative D call TRBD1 (7 bases). The CDR3 is 13 residues long. CDR1 is SGHDT, CDR2 YYEEEE, per germline. V was trimmed by 4 bases and J by 2 bases, leaving 10 bases between them. The CDR3 region has the DNA TGTGCCAGCAGCCGGGGGACAGCCTACGAGCAGTACTTC. Translation: CASSRGTAYEQYF.

The chain recombines TRBV11-2 with TRBJ1-4; 9 bases are a match to TRBD1. V trimming: 5 bases; J trimming: 8 bases; junction bases outside the gene matches: 6. This CDR3 has 14 amino acids. Germline V gene lookup returns CDR1 SGHAT and CDR2 FQNNGV. CDR3 DNA: TGTGCCAGCAGCCACAGGGGGCTGGGAGAAAAACTGTTTTTT. Encoded protein: CASSHRGLGEKLFF.

This clone was detected a few times. The J gene is TRBJ2-7, the V gene TRBV21-1; TRBD1 reflects the table's D call only, with no check against the DNA. TRBV21-1 is an annotated pseudogene. This CDR3 has 14 residues. The CDR3 bases are TGTGCCAGCAGCAAACCAGTCCCTTGCTACGAGCAGTACTTC. It yields the protein CASSKPVPCYEQYF.

The chain is built from TRBV5-1 and TRBJ1-6, with D perhaps matching TRBD1 (5 bases). The CDR3 contains 15 residues. The V and J ends lost 0 bases and 9 bases respectively, with 13 bases between them. Germline V gene lookup returns CDR1 SGHRS and CDR2 YFSETQ. The CDR3 coding sequence is TGCGCCAGCAGCTTGGAGGGACTAAACGGTTCACCCCTCCACTTT. The encoded protein is CASSLEGLNGSPLHF.

The chain links TRBV11-3 to TRBJ1-6; TRBD1 matches at 7 bases. V shed 5 bases and J 5 bases; nucleotides not matched to a gene: 6. CDR3 length equals 15 residues. Per germline, CDR1 SGHNT and CDR2 YENEEA. The CDR3 is CASSPRGGHNSPLHF. The CDR3 DNA reads TGTGCCAGCAGCCCTAGAGGGGGCCATAATTCACCCCTCCACTTT.

V gene TRBV5-1 combines with J gene TRBJ2-2; D ambiguous. The ends were cut back, 1 base at V and 1 base at J, with 8 bases in the middle. CDR1 and CDR2 (germline): SGHRS, YFSETQ. CDR3 length equals 15 residues. CDR3 bases: TGCGCCAGCAGCTTGTATACAGAGAACACCGGGGAGCTGTTTTTT. This gives the protein CASSLYTENTGELFF.

The chain uses TRBV21-1 and TRBJ1-2. TRBV21-1 is tagged as a pseudogene. The CDR3 is made up of 14 amino acids. The CDR3, as DNA: TGTGCCAGCAGCCCCGAGGGACTCAACTATGGCTACACCTTC. Amino acid sequence: CASSPEGLNYGYTF.

This rearrangement joins TRBV28 to TRBJ2-3; the match to TRBD2 covers 7 bases. The CDR3 extends over 15 amino acids. The germline V gene has CDR1 MDHEN and CDR2 SYDVKM. V dropped 6 bases and J dropped 1; count of bases not matched to a gene: 7. This CDR3 is CASRELARGTDTQYF. For the CDR3, the DNA is TGTGCCAGCAGAGAACTAGCGAGAGGCACAGATACGCAGTATTTT.

Only a few counts were recorded for this clone. V and J are TRBV2 and TRBJ2-2; D is perhaps TRBD2 (5 bases). The V end was cut by 6 bases, the J end by 3 bases, with 8 bases between. Germline values: CDR1 SNHLY, CDR2 FYNNEI. This CDR3 spans 13 amino acids. The chain's CDR3 is CASRRAHTGELFF. The CDR3 DNA reads TGTGCCAGCAGGCGGGCCCACACCGGGGAGCTGTTTTTT.

This clone was detected once. CDR3 residues: CASSVTASNGETQYF. The CDR3 bases are TGTGCCAGTAGCGTGACAGCTTCTAACGGAGAGACCCAGTACTTC. The chain has TRBV19 and TRBJ2-5, with D maybe TRBD1 (5 bases). Germline CDR1 reads LNHDA; CDR2 reads SQIVND (reference sequence). The CDR3 spans 15 residues. The V end was cut by 6 bases, the J end by 4 bases, with 18 bases between.

The V and J genes are TRBV3-1 (or the pseudogene TRBV3-2) and TRBJ1-6; possibly TRBD1 for D (5 bases). Deletions cut 1 base from V and 10 bases from J, with 14 bases between. Looked up from germline, CDR1 is LGHDT and CDR2 is YNNKEL (reference sequence). CDR3 length: 15 amino acids. The CDR3: CASSQVGGVGSPLHF. Here the CDR3 DNA reads TGTGCCAGCAGCCAAGTGGGGGGGGTTGGGTCACCCCTCCACTTT.

The J gene is TRBJ1-2, the V gene TRBV6-1, with D perhaps TRBD1 (6 bases). CDR3 length: 14 amino acids. Germline CDR1 is MNHNS and CDR2 is SASEGT. Trimming took off 1 base at V and 1 base at J, with 7 bases between the two ends. In DNA form, the CDR3 reads TGTGCCAGCAGTGAAGACAGGGTTAACTATGGCTACACCTTC. This translates into CASSEDRVNYGYTF.

The chain couples TRBV7-8 to TRBJ1-5, with D perhaps TRBD1 (5 bases). CDR3 size: 16 residues. Germline V lookup: CDR1 SGHVS, CDR2 FQNEAQ. Trimming stripped 2 bases from V and 3 bases from J, with 14 bases between. CDR3 region: CASSLMGGVINQPQHF. DNA for the CDR3: TGTGCCAGCAGCTTAATGGGAGGGGTAATCAATCAGCCCCAGCATTTT.

This chain links TRBV19 with TRBJ1-5, with 7 bases lining up with TRBD1. CDR1 and CDR2 (germline): LNHDA, SQIVND (reference sequence). The J segment lost 5 bases and the V segment lost 6 bases, leaving 4 bases of the junction unmatched. This CDR3 is 13 amino acids long. The CDR3 DNA follows: TGTGCCAGTAGCAGACAGGGAGATCAGCCCCAGCATTTT. This gives the protein CASSRQGDQPQHF.

The V call is TRBV7-8, the J call TRBJ2-7, with 8 positions matching TRBD1. Trimming at V came to 5 bases and at J to 2 bases, leaving 5 bases not matched to a gene. Germline V lookup: CDR1 SGHVS, CDR2 FQNEAQ. The CDR3 spans 14 residues. CDR3 protein: CASSDRDRPYEQYF. The DNA of the CDR3 is TGTGCCAGCAGCGACCGGGACAGGCCCTACGAGCAGTACTTC.

The chain couples TRBV3-1 (or the pseudogene TRBV3-2) to TRBJ1-1; 9 bases map to TRBD1. Germline lookup yields CDR1 LGHDT and CDR2 YNNKEL (reference sequence). Germline trimming cut 1 base from V and 9 bases from J; bases unmatched to any gene: 9. The CDR3 contains 15 residues. The CDR3 DNA reads as TGTGCCAGCAGCCAAGGGGGGCCGGACAGGGGTAAAGCTTTCTTT. This sequence encodes CASSQGGPDRGKAFF.

The chain couples TRBV27 to TRBJ1-1; D unresolved. Per germline, CDR1 MNHEY and CDR2 SMNVEV (reference sequence). The V end lost 6 bases, the J end lost 1 base, and 15 bases lay between the germline ends. This CDR3 contains 15 residues. In DNA, the CDR3 is TGTGCCAGCAGCCCTATCCCCGCTTGGAACACTGAAGCTTTCTTT. Translation: CASSPIPAWNTEAFF.

The chain uses TRBV5-1 and TRBJ2-1, with 9 bases matching TRBD1. Losses at the gene ends were 4 bases for V and 1 base for J; bases not matched to a gene: 3. The CDR3 has 15 residues. CDR1 is SGHRS, CDR2 YFSETQ, per germline. The CDR3 region has the DNA TGCGCCAGCAGCGGGGGGACAGGGTCCTACAATGAGCAGTTCTTC. Its translation: CASSGGTGSYNEQFF.

The chain recombines TRBV6-4 with TRBJ2-3; TRBD2 might be the D (6 bases). The ends were cut back, 2 bases at V and 5 bases at J, with 8 bases in the middle. Germline V gene data show CDR1 as MRHNA and CDR2 as SNTAGT. CDR3 length: 13 amino acids. The CDR3 region has the DNA TGTGCCAGCAGTGACCGGGACTTAGATACGCAGTATTTT. The encoded protein is CASSDRDLDTQYF.

V gene TRBV24-1 combines with J gene TRBJ1-2, with D unclear. The CDR3 has 15 amino acids. Germline CDR1 and CDR2: KGHDR and SFDVKD. With 4 bases removed from V and 1 base from J, the gap between germline ends came to 12 bases. The CDR3 sequence: CATSETKTLNYGYTF. In nucleotides, the CDR3 is TGTGCCACCAGTGAAACAAAGACACTTAACTATGGCTACACCTTC.

The chain joins TRBV5-6 to TRBJ2-7; a possible D gene is TRBD1 (6 bases). Per the germline V gene, CDR1 is SGHDT and CDR2 is YYEEEE. CDR3 length: 15 amino acids. V dropped 3 bases and J dropped 5 bases, with 18 bases sitting between them. The DNA of the CDR3 is TGTGCCAGCAGCTCAGTGTACAGGGCTCCCAACGAGCAGTACTTC. Encoded protein: CASSSVYRAPNEQYF.

The sample holds one count of this clone. The CDR3, as DNA: TGTGCCAGCAGCTTAGAGTATGGGAGTTATGGCTACACCTTC. Its protein is CASSLEYGSYGYTF. The chain carries TRBV11-2 and TRBJ1-2; D uncertain. Looked up from germline, CDR1 is SGHAT and CDR2 is FQNNGV. The CDR3 totals 14 residues. Trimming shortened V by 0 bases and J by 5 bases, and 10 bases separated the two germline ends. Full variable domain (missing parts from reference TRBV11-2 and TRBJ1-2): EAGVAQSPRYKIIEKRQSVAFWCNPISGHATLYWYQQILGQGPKLLIQFQNNGVVDDSQLPKDRFSAERLKGVDSTLKIQPAKLEDSAVYLCASSLEYGSYGYTFGSGTRLTVV.

The gene calls are TRBV30 and TRBJ2-3, with TRBD2 matching 8 bases. Germline assignment: CDR1 GTSNPN and CDR2 SVGIG (reference sequence). The CDR3 sequence is 15 residues long. V trimming: 3 bases; J trimming: 6 bases; junction bases outside the gene matches: 11. Here the CDR3 reads CAWSDTLTSGDTQYF. The CDR3 DNA reads as TGTGCCTGGAGCGATACCTTAACTAGCGGCGATACGCAGTATTTT.

V gene TRBV28 combines with J gene TRBJ1-5; 7 bases map to TRBD1. The V gene end was trimmed by 7 bases and the J gene end by 7 bases; junction bases not matched to a gene: 13. Germline V gives CDR1 MDHEN, CDR2 SYDVKM. The CDR3 spans 15 residues. CDR3 loop: CASTQATGVWQPQHF. The CDR3 nucleotides read TGTGCCAGCACCCAAGCCACAGGGGTTTGGCAGCCCCAGCATTTT.

This clone has just one count. The chain links TRBV5-6 to TRBJ2-2; 10 bases line up with TRBD1. This CDR3 region has 15 residues. Germline V gene sequence: CDR1 SGHDT, CDR2 YYEEEE. V lost 0 bases and J lost 6; bases outside the gene matches: 2. The CDR3 DNA is TGTGCCAGCAGCTTGGTAGGACAGGGGGCCGGGGAGCTGTTTTTT. It translates to CASSLVGQGAGELFF.

This clone was seen a single time. This chain uses TRBV7-9 with TRBJ2-5; 10 bases line up with TRBD2. Germline V CDR1 and CDR2: SEHNR, FQNEAQ (reference sequence). The V and J ends lost 2 bases and 1 base, in that order; junction bases with no gene match: 1. The CDR3 consists of 15 residues. The CDR3 DNA reads as TGTGCCAGCAGCTTAACTAGCGGGGTCCAAGAGACCCAGTACTTC. This gives the protein CASSLTSGVQETQYF.

This chain links TRBV4-1 with TRBJ2-6, with TRBD1 matching over 8 bases. V trimming: 0 bases; J trimming: 2 bases; junction bases outside the gene matches: 3. Germline V gene data show CDR1 as MGHRA and CDR2 as YSYEKL. The CDR3 totals 17 residues. The CDR3 sequence is CASSQDRGQAGANVLTF. DNA for the CDR3: TGCGCCAGCAGCCAAGATAGGGGACAGGCTGGGGCCAACGTCCTGACTTTC.

This chain links TRBV2 with TRBJ2-6, with D perhaps matching TRBD1 (5 bases). The V gene lost 4 bases and the J gene lost 3 bases, with 7 bases spanning the gap. The CDR3 length is 14 residues. CDR1 is SNHLY, CDR2 FYNNEI, per germline. The CDR3 sequence: CASSGRDGANVLTF. The CDR3 region has the DNA TGTGCCAGCAGTGGCAGGGATGGGGCCAACGTCCTGACTTTC.

The gene calls are TRBV5-4 and TRBJ1-2, with D hard to call. The ends were cut back, 2 bases at V and 2 bases at J, with 10 bases in the middle. The CDR3 is made up of 14 amino acids. CDR1 SGHNT and CDR2 YYREEE come from the germline V gene (reference sequence). In DNA form, the CDR3 reads TGTGCCAGCAGCTTAGAACGCGGAAACTATGGCTACACCTTC. The encoded protein is CASSLERGNYGYTF.

This chain links TRBV27 with TRBJ1-1; D is perhaps TRBD1 (6 bases). Germline-derived CDR1 and CDR2 are MNHEY and SMNVEV (reference sequence). CDR3 length: 15 residues. With 3 bases removed from V and 0 bases from J, the gap between germline ends came to 11 bases. The CDR3 sequence: CASSLSGGMNTEAFF. The CDR3, as DNA: TGTGCCAGCAGTTTGAGCGGGGGCATGAACACTGAAGCTTTCTTT.